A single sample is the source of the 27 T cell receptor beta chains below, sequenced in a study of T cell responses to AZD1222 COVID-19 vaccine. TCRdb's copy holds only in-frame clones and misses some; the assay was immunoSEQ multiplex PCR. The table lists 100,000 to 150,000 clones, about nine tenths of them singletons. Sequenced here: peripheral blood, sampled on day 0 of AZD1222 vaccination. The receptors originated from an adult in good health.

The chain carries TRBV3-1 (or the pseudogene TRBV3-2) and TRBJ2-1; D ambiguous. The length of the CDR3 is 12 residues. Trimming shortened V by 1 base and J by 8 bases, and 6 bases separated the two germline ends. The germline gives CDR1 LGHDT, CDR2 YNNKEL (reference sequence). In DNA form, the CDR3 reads TGTGCCAGCAGCCAAGTGACCGATGAGCAGTTCTTC. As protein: CASSQVTDEQFF.

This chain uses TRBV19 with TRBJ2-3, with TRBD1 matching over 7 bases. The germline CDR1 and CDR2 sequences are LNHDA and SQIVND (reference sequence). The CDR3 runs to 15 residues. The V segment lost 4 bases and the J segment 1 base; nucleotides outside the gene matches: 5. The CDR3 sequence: CASSTDRARTDTQYF. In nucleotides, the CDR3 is TGTGCCAGTAGTACTGACAGGGCCCGCACAGATACGCAGTATTTT.

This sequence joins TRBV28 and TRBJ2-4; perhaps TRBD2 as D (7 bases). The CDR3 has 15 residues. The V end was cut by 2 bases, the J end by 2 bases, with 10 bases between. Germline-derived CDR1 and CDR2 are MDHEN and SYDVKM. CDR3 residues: CASSLGRGTKNIQYF. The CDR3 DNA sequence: TGTGCCAGCAGTTTAGGGAGGGGGACCAAAAACATTCAGTACTTC.

CDR3 loop: CASSSRGSGGAQYF. CDR3 nucleotides: TGTGCCAGCAGCTCCCGGGGTAGCGGAGGGGCGCAGTACTTC. The rearrangement joins TRBV5-5 to TRBJ2-7; possible D gene TRBD2, 6 bases. This CDR3 is 14 amino acids long. The V end lost 3 bases, the J end lost 9 bases, and 19 bases lay between the germline ends. Germline CDR1 SGHKS, CDR2 YYEKEE (reference sequence).

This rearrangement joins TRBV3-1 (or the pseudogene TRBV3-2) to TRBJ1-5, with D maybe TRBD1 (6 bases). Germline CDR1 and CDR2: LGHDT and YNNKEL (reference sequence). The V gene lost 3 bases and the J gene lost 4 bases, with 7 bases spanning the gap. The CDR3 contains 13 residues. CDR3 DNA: TGTGCCAGCAGCCAGGACAGAAATCAGCCCCAGCATTTT. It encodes CASSQDRNQPQHF.

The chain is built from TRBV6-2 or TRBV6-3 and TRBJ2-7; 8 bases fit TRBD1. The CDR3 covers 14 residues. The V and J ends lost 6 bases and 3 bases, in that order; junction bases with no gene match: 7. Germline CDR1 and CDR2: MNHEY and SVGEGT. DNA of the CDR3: TGTGCCAGCAGCCAGACAGGGGTCCTCTACGAGCAGTACTTC. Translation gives CASSQTGVLYEQYF.

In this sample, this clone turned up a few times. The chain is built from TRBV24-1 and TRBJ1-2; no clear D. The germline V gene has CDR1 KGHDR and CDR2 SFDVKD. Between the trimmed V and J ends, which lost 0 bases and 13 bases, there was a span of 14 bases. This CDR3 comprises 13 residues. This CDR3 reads CATSDLGPFGLTF. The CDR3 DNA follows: TGTGCCACCAGTGATTTGGGACCCTTTGGGCTCACCTTC.

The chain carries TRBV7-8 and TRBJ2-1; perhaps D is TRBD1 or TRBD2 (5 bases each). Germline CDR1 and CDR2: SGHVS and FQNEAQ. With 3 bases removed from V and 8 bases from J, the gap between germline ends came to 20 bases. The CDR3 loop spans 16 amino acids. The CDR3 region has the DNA TGTGCCAGCAGCTTTCGTCGGGACCCGATCAGGGATGAGCAGTTCTTC. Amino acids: CASSFRRDPIRDEQFF.

CDR3 loop: CASNLLGGNQPQHF. The CDR3 region has the DNA TGTGCCAGCAATCTCCTGGGGGGCAATCAGCCCCAGCATTTT. The V and J genes are TRBV28 and TRBJ1-5; tentative D call: TRBD1 (5 bases). The CDR3 is made up of 14 amino acids. Germline lookup yields CDR1 MDHEN and CDR2 SYDVKM. Trimming stripped 7 bases from V and 2 bases from J, with 12 bases between. The complete variable domain, with remaining parts taken from reference TRBV28 and TRBJ1-5, reads DVKVTQSSRYLVKRTGEKVFLECVQDMDHENMFWYRQDPGLGLRLIYFSYDVKMKEKGDIPEGYSVSREKKERFSLILESASTNQTSMYLCASNLLGGNQPQHFGDGTRLSIL.

The CDR3 sequence: CASSFLGGYTF. The CDR3, as DNA: TGTGCCAGCAGTTTCCTGGGCGGCTACACCTTC. This chain uses TRBV28 with TRBJ1-2, with D uncertain. CDR3 length: 11 residues. Trimming took 3 bases from V and 8 from J, leaving 7 bases between them. Germline loops: CDR1 MDHEN, CDR2 SYDVKM.

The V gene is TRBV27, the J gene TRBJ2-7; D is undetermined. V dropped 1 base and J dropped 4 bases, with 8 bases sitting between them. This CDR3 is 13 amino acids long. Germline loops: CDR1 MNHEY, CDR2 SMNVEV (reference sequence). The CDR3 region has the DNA TGTGCCAGCAGTTTATTGGTGGGGTACGAGCAGTACTTC. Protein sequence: CASSLLVGYEQYF.

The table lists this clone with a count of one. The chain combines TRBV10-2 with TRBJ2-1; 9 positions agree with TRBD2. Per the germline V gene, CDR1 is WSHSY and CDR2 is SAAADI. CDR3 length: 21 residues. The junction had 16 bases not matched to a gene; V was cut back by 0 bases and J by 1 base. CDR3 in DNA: TGCGCCAGCAGTGAGTCACCCCGACTAGCGGTCCGCGCGAGGTCCTACAATGAGCAGTTCTTC. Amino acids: CASSESPRLAVRARSYNEQFF.

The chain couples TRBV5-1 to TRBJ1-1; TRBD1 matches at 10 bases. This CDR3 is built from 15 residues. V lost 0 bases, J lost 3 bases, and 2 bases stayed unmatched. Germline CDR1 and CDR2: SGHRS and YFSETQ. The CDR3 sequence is CASSLATGGHTEAFF. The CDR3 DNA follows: TGCGCCAGCAGCTTGGCGACAGGGGGCCACACTGAAGCTTTCTTT.

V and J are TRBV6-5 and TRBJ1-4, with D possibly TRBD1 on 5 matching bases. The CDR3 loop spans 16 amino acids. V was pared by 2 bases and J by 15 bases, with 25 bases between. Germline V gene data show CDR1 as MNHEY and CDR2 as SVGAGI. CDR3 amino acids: CASSYIHGAGWKMVFF. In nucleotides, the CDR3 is TGTGCCAGCAGTTACATTCACGGGGCCGGTTGGAAAATGGTGTTTTTT.

CDR3 protein: CASGLAKTYEQYF. The CDR3, as DNA: TGTGCCAGTGGACTAGCAAAGACCTACGAGCAGTACTTC. The chain employs TRBV21-1 and TRBJ2-7; whether TRBD2, the table's D call, matches the DNA was not checked. TRBV21-1 is a pseudogene segment. The CDR3 spans 13 residues.

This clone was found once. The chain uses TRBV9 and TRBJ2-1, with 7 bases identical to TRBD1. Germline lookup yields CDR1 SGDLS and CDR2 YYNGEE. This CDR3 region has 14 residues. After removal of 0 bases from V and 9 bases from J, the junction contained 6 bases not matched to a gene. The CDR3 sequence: CASSVEGAVLEQFF. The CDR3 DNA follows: TGTGCCAGCAGCGTAGAGGGGGCGGTCCTTGAGCAGTTCTTC. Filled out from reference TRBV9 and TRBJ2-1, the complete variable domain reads DSGVTQTPKHLITATGQRVTLRCSPRSGDLSVYWYQQSLDQGLQFLIQYYNGEERAKGNILERFSAQQFPDLHSELNLSSLELGDSALYFCASSVEGAVLEQFFGPGTRLTVL.

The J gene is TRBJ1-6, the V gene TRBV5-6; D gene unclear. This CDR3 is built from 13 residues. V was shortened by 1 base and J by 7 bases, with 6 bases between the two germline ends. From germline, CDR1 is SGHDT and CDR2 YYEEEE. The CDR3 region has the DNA TGTGCCAGCAGCTTGAGTCTGAATTCACCCCTCCACTTT. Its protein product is CASSLSLNSPLHF.

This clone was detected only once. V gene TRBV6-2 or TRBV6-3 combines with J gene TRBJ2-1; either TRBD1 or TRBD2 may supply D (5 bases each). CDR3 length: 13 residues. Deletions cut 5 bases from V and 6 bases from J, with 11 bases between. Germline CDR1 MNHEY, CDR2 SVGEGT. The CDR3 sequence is CASSPGRVNEQFF. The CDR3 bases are TGTGCCAGCAGTCCGGGGCGTGTCAATGAGCAGTTCTTC.

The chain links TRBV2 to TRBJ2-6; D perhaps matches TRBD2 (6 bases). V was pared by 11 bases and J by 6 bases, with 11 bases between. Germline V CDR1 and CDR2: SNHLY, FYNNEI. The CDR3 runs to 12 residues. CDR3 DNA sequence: TGTGCCGGGACTGTCGAGGCCAACGTCCTGACTTTC. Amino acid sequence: CAGTVEANVLTF. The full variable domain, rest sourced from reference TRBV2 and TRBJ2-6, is EPEVTQTPSHQVTQMGQEVILRCVPISNHLYFYWYRQILGQKVEFLVSFYNNEISEKSEIFDDQFSVERPDGSNFTLKIRSTKLEDSAMYFCAGTVEANVLTFGAGSRLTVL.

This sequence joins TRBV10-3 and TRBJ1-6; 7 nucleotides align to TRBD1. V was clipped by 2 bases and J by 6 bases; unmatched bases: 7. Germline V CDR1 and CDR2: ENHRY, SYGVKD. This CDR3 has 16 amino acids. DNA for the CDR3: TGTGCCATCAGTGAGAACCTGACAGGGACTAATTCACCCCTCCACTTT. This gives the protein CAISENLTGTNSPLHF.

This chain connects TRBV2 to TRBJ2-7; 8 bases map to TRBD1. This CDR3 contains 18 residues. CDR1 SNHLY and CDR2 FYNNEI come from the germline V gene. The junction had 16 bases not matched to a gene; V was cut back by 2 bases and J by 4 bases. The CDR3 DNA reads TGTGCCAGCAGTGAAATAGGCGCGGGACAGGCAAGGGTGTACGAGCAGTACTTC. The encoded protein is CASSEIGAGQARVYEQYF.

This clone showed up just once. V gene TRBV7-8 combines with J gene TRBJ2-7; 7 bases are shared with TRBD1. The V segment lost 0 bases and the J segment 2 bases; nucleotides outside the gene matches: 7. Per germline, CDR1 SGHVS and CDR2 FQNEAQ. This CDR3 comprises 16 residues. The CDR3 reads CASSLALQGSPYEQYF. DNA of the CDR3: TGTGCCAGCAGCTTAGCGTTACAGGGGAGCCCCTACGAGCAGTACTTC. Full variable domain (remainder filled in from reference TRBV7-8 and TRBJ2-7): GAGVSQSPRYKVAKRGQDVALRCDPISGHVSLFWYQQALGQGPEFLTYFQNEAQLDKSGLPSDRFFAERPEGSVSTLKIQRTQQEDSAVYLCASSLALQGSPYEQYFGPGTRLTVT.

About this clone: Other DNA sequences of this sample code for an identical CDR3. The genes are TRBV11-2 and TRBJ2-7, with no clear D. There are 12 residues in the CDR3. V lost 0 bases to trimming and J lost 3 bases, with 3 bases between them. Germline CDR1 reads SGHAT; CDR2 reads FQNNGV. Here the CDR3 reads CASSLEGYEQYF. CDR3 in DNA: TGTGCCAGCAGCTTAGAAGGCTACGAGCAGTACTTC.

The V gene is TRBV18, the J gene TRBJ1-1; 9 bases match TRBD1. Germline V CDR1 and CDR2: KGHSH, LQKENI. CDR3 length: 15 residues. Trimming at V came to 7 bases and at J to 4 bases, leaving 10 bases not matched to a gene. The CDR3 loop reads CASLPGPTGGTEAFF. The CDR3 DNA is TGTGCCAGCTTGCCGGGTCCGACAGGGGGCACTGAAGCTTTCTTT.

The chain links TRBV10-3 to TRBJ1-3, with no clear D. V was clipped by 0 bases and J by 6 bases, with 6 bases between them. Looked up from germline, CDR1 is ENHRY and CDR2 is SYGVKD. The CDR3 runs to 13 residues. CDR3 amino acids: CAISESNENTIYF. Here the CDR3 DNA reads TGTGCCATCAGTGAGTCAAATGAAAACACCATATATTTT.

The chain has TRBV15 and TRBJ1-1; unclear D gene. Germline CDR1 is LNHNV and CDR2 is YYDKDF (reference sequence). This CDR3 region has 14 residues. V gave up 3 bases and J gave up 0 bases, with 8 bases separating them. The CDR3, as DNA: TGTGCCACCAGCAGCGGGCAGGTGAACACTGAAGCTTTCTTT. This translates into CATSSGQVNTEAFF.

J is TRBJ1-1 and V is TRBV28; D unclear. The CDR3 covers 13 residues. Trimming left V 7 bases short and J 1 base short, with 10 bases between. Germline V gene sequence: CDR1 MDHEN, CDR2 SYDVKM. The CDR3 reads CASTTTRNTEAFF. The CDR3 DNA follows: TGTGCCAGCACAACCACAAGGAACACTGAAGCTTTCTTT.